A selection of T cell receptor beta chains follows, all from one sample in a study of memory CD4+ T cells and cytomegalovirus serostatus. The table came from immunoSEQ multiplex PCR; TCRdb's copy has only in-frame clones and leaves some out. The sample has 84,000 or so clones, approximately 80% seen once. The sample consisted of memory CD4+ T cells from blood. Receptor source: an adult in good health and CMV-seronegative. The CDR3 runs from the conserved cysteine through the conserved F or W. The D gene is left open where the match is weak. The size field is filled for only some rows; it gives once, few, many or a size class.

TRBJ2-3	TRBD1	TRBV5-1	-	TGCGCCAGCAGCCCCTACCTGACAGGGGATCTCACAGATACGCAGTATTTT	CASSPYLTGDLTDTQYF
TRBJ1-2	-	TRBV28	-	TGTGCCAGCAGCTGGCGGAGGGGAAACTATGGCTACACCTTC	CASSWRRGNYGYTF
TRBJ2-3	TRBD2	TRBV9	-	TGTGCCAGCAGCTACACCGGGACTAGCGGAGATACGCAGTATTTT	CASSYTGTSGDTQYF
TRBJ2-3	-	TRBV10-3	-	TGTGCCATCACCGGGTTTGGCACAGATACGCAGTATTTT	CAITGFGTDTQYF
TRBJ1-1	-	TRBV18	few	TGTGCCAGCTCACCGGGGCTGAACACTGAAGCTTTCTTT	CASSPGLNTEAFF
TRBJ2-7	-	TRBV6-6	few	TGTGCCAGCAGTTACTCCTCTCTTAAGCACGAGCAGTACTTC	CASSYSSLKHEQYF
TRBJ2-5	-	TRBV2	-	TGTGCCAGCACCGACCTAGACCTTGGGGAGACCCAGTACTTC	CASTDLDLGETQYF
TRBJ1-2	-	TRBV30	once	TGTGCCTGGAGTGTTGGGCAGAACTATGGCTACACCTTC	CAWSVGQNYGYTF
TRBJ1-1	-	TRBV30	few	TGTGCCTGGTCAAAAGTGTCTGAAGCTTTCTTT	CAWSKVSEAFF
TRBJ2-7	-	TRBV10-3	-	TGTGCCATCAGCGCAAGGCCGACCCACGAGCAGTACTTC	CAISARPTHEQYF
TRBJ1-2	TRBD1	TRBV2	-	TGTGCCAGCAGTCCCCGGGACAGGGACGGCTACACCTTC	CASSPRDRDGYTF
TRBJ1-1	TRBD1	TRBV6-5	few	TGTGCCAGCAGTAACGACAGGGGGCTGAGGACTGAAGCTTTCTTT	CASSNDRGLRTEAFF
TRBJ2-7	-	TRBV18	-	TGTGCCAGCTCACCACTAGGGGAGTACTACGAGCAGTACTTC	CASSPLGEYYEQYF
TRBJ1-1	-	TRBV10-3	-	TGTGCCATCAGTGAGCCCCTCATCCGGGTGGACACATCAGGCACTGAAGCTTTCTTT	CAISEPLIRVDTSGTEAFF
TRBJ1-2	TRBD1	TRBV7-3	-	TGTGCCAGCAGCTTACCAGGGGGCACTGGCTACACCTTC	CASSLPGGTGYTF
TRBJ2-6	TRBD1	TRBV5-1	few	TGCGCCAGCAGCCCCGGGACAGCTGGGGCCAACGTCCTGACTTTC	CASSPGTAGANVLTF
TRBJ1-6	TRBD1	TRBV5-6	-	TGTGCCAGCAGCATGAGGGACAGGCCCAATTCACCCCTCCACTTT	CASSMRDRPNSPLHF
TRBJ1-1	-	TRBV5-4	-	TGTGCCAGCAGCCCCGGTAGATTGAACACTGAAGCTTTCTTT	CASSPGRLNTEAFF
TRBJ2-3	-	TRBV30	-	TGTGCCTGGAGTGGATTTGCAGGGAGGGATACGCAGTATTTT	CAWSGFAGRDTQYF
TRBJ2-7	-	TRBV5-1	-	TGCGCCAGCAGCTTACGGGGCGAGCCCTACGAGCAGTACTTC	CASSLRGEPYEQYF
TRBJ1-4	-	TRBV10-3	-	TGTGCCATCGCAAGGGGTAGTCCAACTAATGAAAAACTGTTTTTT	CAIARGSPTNEKLFF
TRBJ2-1	TRBD1	TRBV7-2	-	TGTGCCAGCAGCCGAGGGACAGGGGATAATGAGCAGTTCTTC	CASSRGTGDNEQFF
TRBJ1-1	-	TRBV30	few	TGTGCCTGGAGTGAATGGATGAACACTGAAGCTTTCTTT	CAWSEWMNTEAFF
TRBJ2-1	-	TRBV18	-	TGTGCCAGCTCAGCCCCCGCCCGCTCCTACAATGAGCAGTTCTTC	CASSAPARSYNEQFF
TRBJ2-7	-	TRBV10-3	-	TGTGCCATCAGTGAGTCTCCAGGGTTAATCTACGAGCAGTACTTC	CAISESPGLIYEQYF
TRBJ2-5	TRBD2	TRBV7-2	-	TGTGCCAGCAGCTTTGGGACTAGCGGGGGTGGGGAGACCCAGTACTTC	CASSFGTSGGGETQYF
TRBJ2-1	TRBD2	TRBV6-5	-	TGTGCCAGCAGTTACTCGACTAGCGCCCGGGGTGGTGAGCAGTTCTTC	CASSYSTSARGGEQFF
TRBJ2-7	-	TRBV10-1	-	TGCGCCAGCAGTGAGGGTGTAGGCTACGAGCAGTACTTC	CASSEGVGYEQYF
TRBJ2-1	TRBD2	TRBV7-9	-	TGTGCCAGCAGCTTAGTTTCTTCTAGCGGGGACTCCTACAATGAGCAGTTCTTC	CASSLVSSSGDSYNEQFF
TRBJ2-5	TRBD2	TRBV5-1	-	TGCGCCAGCAGTAGACTAGCGGGGAAGCAAGAGACCCAGTACTTC	CASSRLAGKQETQYF
TRBJ2-1	-	TRBV7-7	once	TGTGCTAGCAGTACCGGGACCGATAATGAGCAGTTCTTC	CASSTGTDNEQFF
TRBJ1-1	-	TRBV5-1	-	TGCGCCAGCAGCTTGGTCGCCAGCCTGAACACTGAAGCTTTCTTT	CASSLVASLNTEAFF
TRBJ1-6	-	TRBV9	-	TGTGCCAGCAGCGTAGATGGGGGGGCAGGATCACCCCTCCACTTT	CASSVDGGAGSPLHF
TRBJ2-5	TRBD2	TRBV19	-	TGTGCCAGTAGTATAGAACCGCTAGCGGGGAATAAAGAGACCCAGTACTTC	CASSIEPLAGNKETQYF
TRBJ2-7	TRBD2	TRBV6-6	-	TGTGCCAGCAGTAGCGGGGATTCCTCCTACGAGCAGTACTTC	CASSSGDSSYEQYF
TRBJ2-2	TRBD1	TRBV7-3	-	TGTGCCAGCAGCCCCGGGGCAGCACAGGGGGTCTCCGGGGAGCTGTTTTTT	CASSPGAAQGVSGELFF
TRBJ2-3	-	TRBV7-6	-	TGTGCCAGCAGCTTATCCGGAGGGCCAGATACGCAGTATTTT	CASSLSGGPDTQYF
TRBJ1-5	TRBD1	TRBV9	-	TGTGCCAGCAGCACCAGGACAGGTGGGCCCCAGCATTTT	CASSTRTGGPQHF
TRBJ2-7	TRBD1	TRBV11-3	-	TGTGCCAGCAGCTTAGAAGGGACAGGAACGAAGCAGTACTTC	CASSLEGTGTKQYF
TRBJ1-2	-	TRBV5-6	-	TGTGCCAGCAGCTTGGAGGGGTTTGGTAGCTACACCTTC	CASSLEGFGSYTF
TRBJ2-5	-	TRBV30	-	TGTGCCTGGAGTGCCAAGGGCAGGACAGAGACCCAGTACTTC	CAWSAKGRTETQYF
TRBJ1-2	-	TRBV5-1	-	TGCGCCAGCAGCCGTTCCAGAGAAGGCTACACCTTC	CASSRSREGYTF
TRBJ1-1	-	TRBV28	-	TGTGCCAGCAGTTTGAGTTTGAACACTGAAGCTTTCTTT	CASSLSLNTEAFF
TRBJ2-6	-	TRBV5-6	-	TGTGCCAGCCGTTCCGGCCTATCTGGGGCCAACGTCCTGACTTTC	CASRSGLSGANVLTF
TRBJ2-1	-	TRBV11-2	-	TGTGCCAGTGGGGTGGCACTATACAATGAGCAGTTCTTC	CASGVALYNEQFF
TRBJ2-2	-	TRBV7-2	-	TGTGCCAGCAGCTCCAACTGGAACACCGGGGAGCTGTTTTTT	CASSSNWNTGELFF
TRBJ2-1	-	TRBV7-2	-	TGTGCCAGCAGCTTAGCCTACAATGAGCAGTTCTTC	CASSLAYNEQFF
TRBJ2-5	-	TRBV19	-	TGTGCCAGTAGAGGACAGTTGGAGACCCAGTACTTC	CASRGQLETQYF
TRBJ2-5	TRBD1	TRBV5-1	-	TGCGCCAGCAGCAACCGGGACAGGGTAGGGCAAGAGACCCAGTACTTC	CASSNRDRVGQETQYF
TRBJ1-1	TRBD1	TRBV5-5	-	TGTGCCAGCAGCTTGGGGGGACAGGGGAGTGGGAACACTGAAGCTTTCTTT	CASSLGGQGSGNTEAFF
TRBJ1-2	-	TRBV6-1	few	TGTGCCAGCAGTGAGTCTTTGTCGTATGGCTACACCTTC	CASSESLSYGYTF
TRBJ1-2	-	TRBV7-9	few	TGTGCCAGCGTTATTGAAAGATATGGCTACACCTTC	CASVIERYGYTF
TRBJ1-1	-	TRBV7-9	once	TGTGCCAGCAGCTTAAGCCAGGGTACGAACACTGAAGCTTTCTTT	CASSLSQGTNTEAFF
TRBJ2-2	-	TRBV5-1	-	TGCGCCAGCAGCTTGGGTCAAACGAACACCGGGGAGCTGTTTTTT	CASSLGQTNTGELFF